The present T cell receptor (beta chain) was sequenced within a study of shared clonotypes between healthy human individuals (TCRdb year 2020). At the level of the whole study: A couple of women and a few men aged 18 to 49 years were included in the cohort. To estimate repertoire size and how much clonotype sharing occurs between individuals, the study deeply sequenced the blood TCR repertoires of a handful of healthy adults. To increase sequencing depth and limit assay-specific biases, TCR repertoire library preparation and sequencing were carried out by different laboratories using diverse techniques. Per donor, leukapheresis produced somewhere between about 0.9 and 9 billion PBMCs. For each donor, three plates each were used for CD4 naive and CD4 memory, two plates were used for CD8 naive, and one plate was used for CD8 memory. What the study reported, not specific to this receptor: Clonotypes shared by all four sorted-subset donors showed higher generation probabilities than non-shared clonotypes. Roughly 5% of naive CD4, 3.5% of naive CD8, 2.3% of memory CD4, and approximately 0.39% of memory CD8 clonotypes were shared across several donors. Pairwise subsampling led to the expectation that sequencing depth would affect the degree of clonotype sharing among donors. Naive subsets generally had larger estimated clonotype richness than memory subsets. The genetic and exposure-history diversity represented was limited by the small number of donors. Only blood was sampled, and tissue TCR repertoires likely differ from those in blood. Even with the large sequencing depth, rarefaction of the sorted-subset datasets indicated that sequencing was incomplete.

CD8 naive samples were CD45RO-negative cells positively selected for CCR7, giving a CD45RA+CCR7+ population that excluded TemRA cells. Healthy HIV-negative adults with no recently reported acute infections or vaccinations were included as donors. Every donor was a Caucasian adult living in Nashville, Tennessee, USA. Blood was obtained by leukapheresis, after which PBMCs were separated by Ficoll-Histopaque density gradient centrifugation and cryopreserved in liquid nitrogen vapor phase. Purity and quantity of every magnetically sorted T cell population were checked by analytical flow cytometry. Genomic DNA was isolated from each sorted fraction and quantified by UV absorbance on a Nanodrop 2000c. According to the germline V gene (reference sequence), CDR1 reads SEHNR and CDR2 reads FQNEAQ. V is reduced by 5 bases and J by 5 bases, leaving a spacing of 12 bases between them. The CDR3 measures 13 amino acids from cysteine to phenylalanine. Only the CDR3 DNA is retained, 39 bases long and in frame from the first base.

Worth noting for this clone: Its target antigen remains unknown. Base qualities are not recorded, but no much larger clone differs from it by a single base.

Using the deep immunoSEQ assay, TCR CDR3 regions were amplified from genomic DNA by multiplex PCR. Extracted genomic DNA from each cell subset was distributed evenly across all wells of several immunoSEQ 96-well plates, and each plate was treated as a replicate. For sorted subsets, each replicate PCR was loaded with 150 to 250 ng genomic DNA, equivalent to 30,000 or so T cell genomes. The purified libraries were quantified using a Qubit 3.0 fluorometer, sized with a Bioanalyzer 2100, and then quantified again using the KAPA Library Quantification kit. Every immunoSEQ 96-well plate was sequenced on a dedicated single-read 150-cycle Illumina NextSeq 550 flow cell. Per the source publication's procedure: Because the immunoSEQ output included only junctional sequences and no quality scores, the filtering could not be the same as the filtering used for full-length reads. To assign V/J genes and CDR3, sequences were annotated using PyIR, a Python wrapper for IgBLAST v1.9, with IMGT germline references. Reads were filtered out if the reads had weak V/J assignments (E-value above 1e-6), no CDR3, stop codons, out-of-frame junctions, or ambiguous translated residues. V3J clonotypes were defined as sequences sharing the same inferred V gene, J gene, and CDR3 amino acid sequence. The percentage overlap between two repertoires was calculated by dividing the number of shared unique clonotypes by the size of the smaller repertoire. Richness of each repertoire was evaluated using RTK rarefaction, the Chao1 estimator, and Recon v2.1 estimates of unobserved clonotypes. Generation probabilities for all TCRbeta clonotypes obtained by the gDNA method from a handful of donors were computed using OLGA. As stored in TCRdb, this immuneACCESS dataset retains in-frame rearrangements with V and J assigned. A fraction of the clones does not appear; measured against another copy, unresolved V genes explain less than half of the discrepancy, and the remainder lacks a known reason. D and trimming come from the DNA, and the V and J calls and clone size come from that table. Here the sample has roughly 890,000 clones; 80% to 95% occur a single time. Of the sample, 20% to 30% falls within the top ten clones.

Sequencing input: naive CD8+ T cells sorted from blood. According to the study, the label for this sample's cell subset or site signals: CD45RA+CCR7+. The sequence was collected from a man under 40 in good health. The chain links TRBV7-9 with TRBJ1-1; D gene: possibly TRBD1, on 5 matching bases. In nucleotides, the sequence is TGTGCCAGCAGCCGCCCGGGGGGGACTGAAGCTTTCTTT. Its protein reads: CASSRPGGTEAFF.